This T cell receptor (beta chain) comes out of a study of glioma-infiltrating T cells. Regarding the study as a whole: Only very few CDR3 sequences appeared in both tissue and blood. Above-expected tissue-blood divergence occurred in all gliomas, most in low-grade ones.

Details on this clonotype: What it binds is not known. The junction does not match germline at one end; this may be a read error.

The CDR3 runs to 13 residues. Germline V gene lookup returns CDR1 SQVTM and CDR2 ANQGSEA. TCR alpha and beta CDR3 regions were amplified from RNA using iRepertoire nested multiplex PCR. Input was roughly 85-450 ng of tissue mRNA or PBMC total RNA. TCRdb ran MiXCR on the multiplex PCR reads and lists one entry per CDR3 protein. The sample has under 150,000 distinct CDR3 sequences; approximately 39% are singletons. This rearrangement joins TRBV29-1 to TRBJ1-1, with TRBD1 identical over 7 bases. The sequence came from a human donor with low-grade glioma or glioblastoma, undergoing nonglioma brain surgery, or in good health (not recorded which). Sequenced input: glioma tissue, nonneoplastic brain tissue, or PBMCs (not recorded which). In DNA form, the CDR3 reads TGCAGCGTGGAAGGGGGCCGAAACACTGAAGCTTTCTTT. As protein: CSVEGGRNTEAFF.